Sequencing of this TCR beta chain was carried out in a study of CD8+ T cells in alopecia areata (dated by TCRdb to the late 2010s). About the study as a whole: Treated patients were enrolled in an open-label pilot trial of oral tofacitinib at 5 to 10 mg twice daily for moderate-to-severe alopecia areata. The RNA source kit depended on sample type: the PAXgene miRNA kit for fixed scalp, the miRNeasy kit for PBMCs, and the RNeasy kit for mouse skin. On the human side, TCRbeta sequencing was run on scalp tissue and on sorted CD4+ and CD8+ peripheral blood T cells from healthy controls and from alopecia areata patients with either patchy or totalis/universalis disease. Clonality in the scalp was compared among normal scalp (n=4), patchy alopecia areata scalp (n=8), and alopecia totalis/universalis scalp (n=8). For the treated patients, the SALT score, which quantifies what percentage of scalp surface area is affected, served as the measure of disease severity. Amplification of TCRbeta CDR3 regions was done by immunoSEQ multiplex PCR using 35 Vbeta forward primers and 13 Jbeta reverse primers. Tofacitinib was administered for 6 to 18 months, and 6 months of follow-up off drug were then conducted to assess delayed response and recurrence. Patients on tofacitinib were biopsied at baseline and after 4 and 24 weeks of treatment, and several of the patients also had a later scalp biopsy. High-throughput TCRbeta sequencing was used to examine T cell clonal expansion in alopecia areata in both the C3H/HeJ mouse model and human patients. Here is what the overall study found, with its caveats: During tofacitinib treatment, many expanded lesional clones remained in scalp and blood, and this persistence may partly explain relapse after treatment is stopped. Scalp clonality and the number of expanded CD8+ clones among the top 100 scalp clones were significantly decreased by tofacitinib. Because the treated cohort was small and had only one nonresponder, larger studies are needed to examine links between baseline CD8+ expansion and response. Compared with mice, TCR sequences shared between patients were less clear, possibly partly because of HLA diversity across the patient population. Lesional scalp, especially in alopecia totalis/universalis, showed higher clonality and more expanded CD8+ clones than normal scalp, suggesting antigenic drive. Unlike mouse skin, where gammadelta T cells dominate, normal human skin contains resident alphabeta T cells that get sequenced too, which complicates analysis of the scalp TCR repertoire.

At the junction V is shortened by 5 bases and J by 4 bases; bases outside the gene matches: 2. There are 13 amino acids in the CDR3, from cysteine to phenylalanine inclusive. CDR3 DNA is the only sequence kept; it has 39 bases, read in frame from the first base. As encoded in the germline V gene, CDR1 is KGHSH while CDR2 is LQKENI. As for this clone: No cognate antigen has been identified for it. No per-base quality is available; no much larger clone lies one base away.

Library prep was done by the immunoSEQ multiplex PCR assay. RNA was extracted from all samples and reverse transcribed into cDNA, which served as template for TCR sequencing. First-strand cDNA was synthesized using SuperScript III with a 2:1 mix of oligo-dT and random hexamers. Amplification bias was assessed with a synthetic immune receptor repertoire, and residual bias was removed computationally. The original methods were these. Raw reads were preprocessed to remove errors, and CDR3 was defined by IMGT conventions from the conserved cysteine to phenylalanine. Clonality was computed as 1 minus the Shannon entropy, with the entropy normalized by log2 of the number of productive unique TCRs. Whether scalp clones were CD4 or CD8 was inferred by matching scalp TCRbeta sequences against CD4 and CD8 repertoires sorted from blood. The source is immuneACCESS, and TCRdb retained only in-frame sequences with V and J called. Part of the clones is not carried over; for the studies checked, unresolved V genes explain less than half of this, and the remainder is unexplained. Clonal size and the V and J genes are those of that table, whereas D and trimming came from the DNA. The sample yields about 140,000 clones; around 83% were counted once. Around 14% of the sample lies in the top ten.

The time point label, as the study defines it: approximately 4 weeks on oral tofacitinib. The treatment or condition label of this sample denotes: oral pan-JAK inhibitor, 5-10 mg twice daily. Lesional scalp punch biopsies and peripheral blood were obtained from alopecia areata patients. PBMCs were separated by density centrifugation and stained for CD3, CD4 and CD8, after which CD4+ and CD8+ T cells were sorted on a FACSAria. This TCR derives from a human donor with alopecia areata. Rearrangement joined TRBV18 to TRBJ2-7; TRBD1 lines up with 10 middle nucleotides. The material was CD8+ T cells sorted from blood, obtained at week 4, from a patient treated with tofacitinib. The CDR3 reads as follows: CASSGDRGYEQYF. The DNA sequence reads TGTGCCAGCTCAGGGGACAGGGGATACGAGCAGTACTTC.